The clone carrying this T cell receptor (beta chain) has only one observation. The data were obtained in a study of blood T cell repertoires in COVID-19. Study background: Italy, Spain and the United States were the sources of the convalescent and acute COVID-19 samples. Sources were T cells, B-cell-depleted T cells, or PBMCs; the material itself was cDNA or gDNA.

Original processing methods: Reference gene primer amplification gave nucleated cell count estimates. Only in-frame clones appear in the TCRdb table, and some are missing; sequencing was by immunoSEQ multiplex PCR. Clone size and V and J calls were adopted from that table, with D and trimming inferred from the DNA. There are some 200,000 clones in the sample; around 84% occur only once, and 13% to 15% lies in the top ten. The sample comprised peripheral blood. The receptor comes from a man aged 25-40 years with active or convalescent COVID-19.

The CDR3 sequence: CASSFEDQPQHF. The CDR3 region has the DNA TGTGCCAGCAGTTTTGAGGATCAGCCCCAGCATTTT. The chain employs TRBV12-3 or TRBV12-4 and TRBJ1-5, with D unclear. V lost 3 bases to trimming and J lost 5 bases, with 5 bases between them. The CDR3 loop spans 12 amino acids.